Below are 15 T cell receptor beta chains sequenced from a single sample in a study of T cells after posttransplantation cyclophosphamide. The protocol was immunoSEQ multiplex PCR, while the TCRdb copy is restricted to in-frame clones and leaves out a portion. Listed for the sample are about 12,000 clones, none seen a single time. Sequenced input: PBMCs. These receptors were collected from a woman aged 40 to 50 in good health, CMV-negative, and a related stem cell transplant donor.

This clone appeared many times. The V and J genes are TRBV6-2 or TRBV6-3 and TRBJ2-1, with 7 bases lining up with TRBD2. This CDR3 region has 13 residues. Germline V gene lookup returns CDR1 MNHEY and CDR2 SVGEGT. V trimming: 2 bases; J trimming: 9 bases; junction bases outside the gene matches: 4. The CDR3 sequence: CASSYPTSREQFF. CDR3 nucleotide sequence: TGTGCCAGCAGTTACCCGACTAGCCGTGAGCAGTTCTTC.

By sample share, this clone is medium-sized. The chain links TRBV23-1 to TRBJ1-4; TRBD1 might be the D (5 bases). TRBV23-1 is an ORF, with its function uncertain. This CDR3 contains 15 residues. Trimming took 2 bases from V and 7 from J, leaving 14 bases between them. This CDR3 reads CASSQPPPQAEKLFF. As DNA, the CDR3 is TGCGCCAGCAGTCAACCGCCTCCACAGGCTGAAAAACTGTTTTTT.

This clone was counted at least ten times. The V gene is TRBV7-3, the J gene TRBJ2-3, with 8 bases identical to TRBD2. Germline V gene lookup returns CDR1 SGHTA and CDR2 FQGTGA. The CDR3 spans 15 residues. J was trimmed by 5 bases and V by 5 bases; bases with no gene match: 9. CDR3 region: CASSLVGGAGDTQYF. The CDR3 DNA follows: TGTGCCAGCAGCCTCGTCGGGGGGGCTGGAGATACGCAGTATTTT.

This clone is medium-sized by share. The CDR3 is CARQGNTEAFF. The CDR3 DNA reads as TGTGCCCGTCAGGGAAACACTGAAGCTTTCTTT. The chain employs TRBV2 and TRBJ1-1; possible D gene TRBD1, 5 bases. CDR1 and CDR2 (germline): SNHLY, FYNNEI. The V and J ends lost 11 bases and 2 bases respectively, with 9 bases between them. This CDR3 has 11 amino acids.

In this sample, this clone turned up many times. The chain employs TRBV11-2 and TRBJ2-4; D perhaps matches TRBD2 (6 bases). CDR3 length: 16 residues. From germline, CDR1 is SGHAT and CDR2 FQNNGV. V lost 1 base, J lost 4 bases, and 14 bases lay in between. The chain's CDR3 is CASSLGGWGGKNIQYF. The DNA of the CDR3 is TGTGCCAGCAGCTTAGGGGGCTGGGGAGGTAAAAACATTCAGTACTTC.

Many counts were recorded for this clone. This sequence joins TRBV7-3 and TRBJ2-1; 10 positions match TRBD2. The trim removed 6 bases at V and 2 bases at J, leaving 4 bases unmatched. Per the germline V gene, CDR1 is SGHTA and CDR2 is FQGTGA. This CDR3 has 15 amino acids. CDR3 nucleotides: TGTGCCAGCAGTTCTCTAGCGGGAGCCTACAATGAGCAGTTCTTC. This gives the protein CASSSLAGAYNEQFF. Variable domain in full (rest from reference TRBV7-3 and TRBJ2-1): GAGVSQTPSNKVTEKGKYVELRCDPISGHTALYWYRQSLGQGPEFLIYFQGTGAADDSGLPNDRFFAVRPEGSVSTLKIQRTERGDSAVYLCASSSLAGAYNEQFFGPGTRLTVL.

This clone has at least ten counts. The chain combines TRBV6-2 or TRBV6-3 with TRBJ2-7; 11 positions agree with TRBD2. Losses at the gene ends were 6 bases for V and 3 bases for J; bases not matched to a gene: 4. The CDR3 spans 14 residues. In germline, CDR1 is MNHEY, CDR2 SVGEGT. This CDR3 reads CASRKLAGVYEQYF. Written as DNA, the CDR3 is TGTGCCAGCAGAAAACTAGCGGGGGTCTACGAGCAGTACTTC.

This clone was observed a handful of times. This may be a read error, as it is one base from a much larger clone. The chain couples TRBV24-1 to TRBJ1-4, with TRBD1 matching 9 bases. The V segment lost 7 bases and the J segment 5 bases; nucleotides outside the gene matches: 4. The CDR3 length is 14 residues. CDR1 KGHDR and CDR2 SFDVKD come from the germline V gene. The CDR3 sequence is CATRDRGENEKLFF. The DNA for the CDR3 is TGTGCCACCAGGGACAGGGGTGAGAATGAAAAACTGTTTTTT.

The chain couples TRBV5-4 to TRBJ2-5, with TRBD1 matching over 7 bases. The CDR3 extends over 16 amino acids. The V gene end was trimmed by 5 bases and the J gene end by 2 bases; junction bases not matched to a gene: 12. CDR1 and CDR2 (germline): SGHNT, YYREEE (reference sequence). The chain's CDR3 is CASSSKRGQRQETQYF. CDR3 in DNA: TGTGCCAGCAGTTCGAAACGGGGACAGAGACAAGAGACCCAGTACTTC.

This clone was counted ten times or more. The chain combines TRBV7-8 with TRBJ2-1; D is unclear. The germline V gene encodes CDR1 SGHVS and CDR2 FQNEAQ. CDR3 length: 14 amino acids. V was trimmed by 6 bases and J by 3 bases, leaving 12 bases between them. CDR3 DNA sequence: TGTGCCAGCAGTTACAGATTTAGCTACAATGAGCAGTTCTTC. Translation gives CASSYRFSYNEQFF.

This clone was counted at least ten times. The chain has TRBV7-3 and TRBJ2-3; 10 bases are a match to TRBD1. With V trimmed by 4 bases and J by 3 bases, 4 bases remained unmatched. The germline V gene has CDR1 SGHTA and CDR2 FQGTGA. The CDR3 loop spans 15 amino acids. CDR3 bases: TGTGCCAGCAGCTCCGGACAGGGGGTAACAGATACGCAGTATTTT. Amino acid sequence: CASSSGQGVTDTQYF.

This clone was picked up many times. The CDR3 loop is CASLDRSSYNSPLHF. DNA of the CDR3: TGTGCCAGCCTTGACAGGAGCTCCTATAATTCACCCCTCCACTTT. This chain links TRBV2 with TRBJ1-6, with a tentative D call TRBD1 (6 bases). CDR1 and CDR2 from the germline V gene are SNHLY and FYNNEI. V was cut by 8 bases and J by 0 bases, with 11 bases left in between. This CDR3 comprises 15 residues.

Many counts were recorded for this clone. The J gene is TRBJ2-7, the V gene TRBV29-1; 8 bases agree with TRBD2. V gave up 5 bases and J gave up 4 bases; unmatched junction bases: 4. CDR3 length equals 12 residues. Germline V lookup: CDR1 SQVTM, CDR2 ANQGSEA. The CDR3 DNA sequence: TGCAGCGTTACCAGCGGGAGTTACGAGCAGTACTTC. Translating it yields CSVTSGSYEQYF.

This clone was counted ten times or more. The chain links TRBV5-5 to TRBJ2-1, with 9 bases identical to TRBD2. CDR1 SGHKS and CDR2 YYEKEE come from the germline V gene (reference sequence). The CDR3 runs 15 residues. V dropped 3 bases and J dropped 3; count of bases not matched to a gene: 4. The CDR3 DNA is TGTGCCAGCAGCTCTGGACTAGCGAGCTACAATGAGCAGTTCTTC. It encodes CASSSGLASYNEQFF.

This clone appeared many times. This chain links TRBV18 with TRBJ2-4, with 8 bases that match TRBD2. V gave up 0 bases and J gave up 1 base; unmatched junction bases: 8. This CDR3 is built from 18 residues. Germline values: CDR1 KGHSH, CDR2 LQKENI. CDR3 region: CASSPPNAAGEAKNIQYF. Here the CDR3 DNA reads TGTGCCAGCTCACCACCCAACGCAGCGGGAGAGGCCAAAAACATTCAGTACTTC.